The rows below give T cell receptor beta chains drawn from one sample of a study of CD8 T cells in Susac syndrome. TCRdb fed the immunoSEQ multiplex PCR reads into MiXCR, producing one record per CDR3 protein. The repertoire has approximately 160,000 distinct CDR3 sequences, approximately 93% of them found once; the top ten carry around 0.093%. Sequenced input: CD4+ T cells from PBMCs. The receptors stem from a human donor with multiple sclerosis. Both conserved end residues are part of each CDR3. Each record gives: J gene, clone size, CDR3 length, D gene, V gene, CDR3 DNA, CDR3 protein. The D gene is left open where the match is weak. Size tells how often a clone was seen (once, few, many) or the class of an expanded clone, and some rows leave it out.

TRBJ2-7 - 15 TRBD2 TRBV7-2 TGTGCCAGCAGCTCACGGACTAGCGGGAGGGAAGAGCAGTACTTC CASSSRTSGREEQYF
TRBJ1-5 - 16 - TRBV19 TGTGCCAGTAGTATGGGGTTAGGAAGAAGCAATCAGCCCCAGCATTTT CASSMGLGRSNQPQHF
TRBJ2-1 - 15 - TRBV4-1 TGCGCCAGCAGCCAAGTCGGAGTAGGTCGAAATGAGCAGTTCTTC CASSQVGVGRNEQFF
TRBJ1-1 - 16 - TRBV6-6 TGTGCCAGCAGTTACTCGAAGGGGGGGCCTTACACTGAAGCTTTCTTT CASSYSKGGPYTEAFF
TRBJ2-4 once 14 - TRBV5-1 TGCGCCAGCAGCCAAAACAGGGCCAAAAACATTCAGTACTTC CASSQNRAKNIQYF
TRBJ2-2 - 13 - TRBV20-1 TGCAGTGCTAGAGAGGGTTCGAGCGGGGAGCTGTTTTTT CSAREGSSGELFF
TRBJ2-1 - 13 - TRBV7-7 TGTGCCAGCAGCACGGACCGCGACAATGAGCAGTTCTTC CASSTDRDNEQFF
TRBJ1-1 once 12 - TRBV30 TGTGCCTGGAGTTATCGGGGGGCTGAAGCTTTCTTT CAWSYRGAEAFF
TRBJ1-5 - 12 - TRBV20-1 TGCAGTGCTATCAGGACGAATCAGCCCCAGCATTTT CSAIRTNQPQHF
TRBJ2-1 few 11 - TRBV29-1 TGCAGCGTCGCACGGGGATGGGAGCAGTTCTTC CSVARGWEQFF
TRBJ1-1 - 12 - TRBV6-2/TRBV6-3 TGTGCCAGCAGTTACGAGGGGCTAGAAGCTTTCTTT CASSYEGLEAFF
TRBJ2-5 once 13 - TRBV29-1 TGCAGCGTTGGAGCTAGCATGGAAGAGACCCAGTACTTC CSVGASMEETQYF
TRBJ2-5 - 16 - TRBV4-2 TGTGCCAGCAGCCAAGCAAAAGGACTAGGGGGGGAGACCCAGTACTTC CASSQAKGLGGETQYF
TRBJ2-5 - 14 - TRBV7-2 TGTGCCAGCAGCTTACAGGGCCTGTCAGAGACCCAGTACTTC CASSLQGLSETQYF
TRBJ1-2 - 14 TRBD1 TRBV7-8 TGTGCCAGCAGCTTATATGGGACAGGGTATGGCTACACCTTC CASSLYGTGYGYTF
TRBJ2-7 - 12 - TRBV6-2/TRBV6-3 TGTGCCAGTACTTCAGGGCCATACGAGCAGTACTTC CASTSGPYEQYF
TRBJ2-7 - 14 TRBD1 TRBV11-2 TGTGCCAGCGGCCGGGACAGGAGCTCCTACGAGCAGTACTTC CASGRDRSSYEQYF
TRBJ2-5 - 12 - TRBV30 TGTGCCTGGAACGGGGGCGGCGAGACCCAGTACTTC CAWNGGGETQYF
TRBJ2-1 - 12 - TRBV29-1 TGCAGCGTTGATGGGAACAGTAATGAGCAGTTCTTC CSVDGNSNEQFF
TRBJ2-3 - 15 - TRBV7-9 TGTGCCAGCAGCCGAACTCGGGGGTTCACAGATACGCAGTATTTT CASSRTRGFTDTQYF